The sample holds one count of the clone carrying this T cell receptor beta chain. This record comes from a study of shared clonotypes between healthy human individuals. TCRdb's table, derived via immunoSEQ multiplex PCR, lists solely in-frame clones and lacks some. The sample has hundreds of thousands of clones, approximately 71% seen once. This receptor was taken from a woman between 40 and 50 years old in good health. Some clones in this sample may be carry-over from other donors' samples. The sequenced sample consisted of PBMCs.

Here the CDR3 reads CASSTLGLQPQHF. CDR3 DNA sequence: TGTGCCAGCAGCACACTGGGGTTGCAGCCCCAGCATTTT. The V gene is TRBV28, the J gene TRBJ1-5; D unresolved. Germline V gene lookup returns CDR1 MDHEN and CDR2 SYDVKM. This CDR3 is 13 amino acids long. Between the trimmed V and J ends, which lost 6 bases and 7 bases, there was a span of 13 bases. The full variable domain, its missing parts supplied by reference TRBV28 and TRBJ1-5, is DVKVTQSSRYLVKRTGEKVFLECVQDMDHENMFWYRQDPGLGLRLIYFSYDVKMKEKGDIPEGYSVSREKKERFSLILESASTNQTSMYLCASSTLGLQPQHFGDGTRLSIL.